Below are 9 T cell receptor beta chains sequenced from a single sample in a study of blood T cell repertoires in COVID-19. The repertoire was sequenced with immunoSEQ multiplex PCR; TCRdb's copy has only in-frame clones and lacks some. The sample yields about 170,000 clones, under 95% seen once. The sequencing sample was made of peripheral blood. Receptors originate from a man between 18 and 29 years old with COVID-19, enrolled during active disease.

V is TRBV27 and J is TRBJ2-3; 10 bases fit TRBD2. CDR3 length: 16 amino acids. Germline trimming cut 4 bases from V and 6 bases from J; bases unmatched to any gene: 10. Germline V gene sequence: CDR1 MNHEY, CDR2 SMNVEV (reference sequence). This CDR3 is CASSSKAGGGLDTQYF. The CDR3 nucleotides read TGTGCCAGCAGTTCCAAAGCGGGAGGGGGTTTGGATACGCAGTATTTT.

The CDR3 DNA sequence: TGTGCCAGCAGCTGGGACAGCAGCTCCTACGAGCAGTACTTC. Its protein is CASSWDSSSYEQYF. This chain joins TRBV7-2 and TRBJ2-7; 7 bases map to TRBD1. The CDR3 is 14 amino acids. The germline CDR1 and CDR2 sequences are SGHTA and FQGNSA. V was pared by 4 bases and J by 0 bases, with 3 bases of the junction left unmatched.

This clone occurred once. This rearrangement joins TRBV24-1 to TRBJ2-1, with D tentatively TRBD1 (5 bases). The CDR3 covers 13 residues. The V gene lost 7 bases and the J gene lost 0 bases, with 6 bases spanning the gap. Germline V gene lookup returns CDR1 KGHDR and CDR2 SFDVKD. The CDR3, as DNA: TGTGCCACCAGGGACAACTCCTACAATGAGCAGTTCTTC. As protein: CATRDNSYNEQFF.

The chain joins TRBV7-8 to TRBJ2-1; 9 bases are a match to TRBD2. This CDR3 is 14 amino acids long. The V gene's germline CDR1 is SGHVS and CDR2 FQNEAQ. V trimming: 1 base; J trimming: 7 bases; junction bases outside the gene matches: 2. CDR3 coding DNA: TGTGCCAGCAGCTTAGTAGCGGGAGTTAATGAGCAGTTCTTC. Amino acid sequence: CASSLVAGVNEQFF.

This clone came up once. The chain employs TRBV5-1 and TRBJ2-7, with TRBD2 as a possible D gene (5 bases). The CDR3 is made up of 15 amino acids. The V and J ends lost 0 bases and 7 bases respectively, with 17 bases between them. Germline V gene sequence: CDR1 SGHRS, CDR2 YFSETQ. The CDR3 DNA sequence: TGCGCCAGCAGCTTGGCGTCTAGCTACGGTGGAGAGCAGTACTTC. Its protein is CASSLASSYGGEQYF.

This chain uses TRBV7-9 with TRBJ2-7; D is unclear. V was trimmed by 5 bases and J by 0 bases, leaving 5 bases between them. The V gene's germline CDR1 is SEHNR and CDR2 FQNEAQ (reference sequence). The CDR3 has 12 residues. The CDR3 DNA reads as TGTGCCAGCAGCCCCAGCTCCTACGAGCAGTACTTC. The encoded protein is CASSPSSYEQYF. The full variable domain, in which reference TRBV7-9 and TRBJ2-7 provide the parts outside the CDR3, is DTGVSQNPRHKITKRGQNVTFRCDPISEHNRLYWYRQTLGQGPEFLTYFQNEAQLEKSRLLSDRFSAERPKGSFSTLEIQRTEQGDSAMYLCASSPSSYEQYFGPGTRLTVT.

The chain is built from TRBV29-1 and TRBJ2-7, with a tentative D call TRBD2 (7 bases). The CDR3 consists of 14 residues. Germline CDR1 and CDR2: SQVTM and ANQGSEA. Trimming removed 6 bases at V and 2 bases at J, with 17 bases between. The CDR3 region is CSVGRGGVPYEQYF. As DNA, the CDR3 is TGCAGCGTGGGGAGGGGGGGCGTCCCCTACGAGCAGTACTTC.

CDR3 residues: CALFGDTPPHEQYF. The CDR3 bases are TGTGCCTTGTTCGGGGATACTCCCCCCCACGAGCAGTACTTC. The chain links TRBV7-9 to TRBJ2-7; a weak D match, TRBD2 (5 bases). The CDR3 covers 14 residues. The germline V gene has CDR1 SEHNR and CDR2 FQNEAQ (reference sequence). Trimming stripped 11 bases from V and 5 bases from J, with 22 bases between.

The rearrangement uses TRBV7-9 and TRBJ2-2; possibly TRBD1 for D (6 bases). CDR3 length: 16 residues. Germline CDR1 and CDR2: SEHNR and FQNEAQ (reference sequence). V lost 6 bases, J lost 4 bases, and 18 bases lay in between. CDR3 region: CASRPTRGRGTGELFF. The CDR3 nucleotides read TGTGCCAGCAGGCCCACCAGGGGCCGAGGCACCGGGGAGCTGTTTTTT. Full variable domain (rest looked up from reference TRBV7-9 and TRBJ2-2): DTGVSQNPRHKITKRGQNVTFRCDPISEHNRLYWYRQTLGQGPEFLTYFQNEAQLEKSRLLSDRFSAERPKGSFSTLEIQRTEQGDSAMYLCASRPTRGRGTGELFFGEGSRLTVL.